This is a list of T cell receptor beta chains from one sample in a study of T cells in Graves' hyperthyroidism and ophthalmopathy. TCRdb fed the multiplex PCR reads into MiXCR, producing one record per CDR3 protein. The sample includes more than 500,000 distinct CDR3 sequences, 35% to 50% seen only once; the top ten take about two fifths. Source material: peripheral blood or thyroid tissue (not recorded which). These receptors originate from an adult woman with Graves' disease, either hyperthyroidism or ophthalmopathy (not recorded which). The CDR3 runs from the conserved cysteine through the conserved F or W. A D gene is named only where the DNA matches it firmly. Size values are once, few and many counts, or a class for expanded clones, and some rows have none.

length	V	size	D	J	CDR3	DNA
11	TRBV7-9	.	.	TRBJ1-5	CASSFGGDQHF	TGTGCCAGCAGCTTTGGGGGGGACCAGCATTTT
15	TRBV9	many	.	TRBJ1-1	CASSPSGIGNTEAFF	TGTGCCAGCAGCCCCAGTGGGATAGGGAACACTGAAGCTTTCTTT
15	TRBV19	.	TRBD1	TRBJ1-1	CASSAGTGGNTEAFF	TGTGCCAGTAGCGCCGGGACAGGGGGGAACACTGAAGCTTTCTTT
14	TRBV20-1	many	.	TRBJ1-5	CSARIGVGNQPQHF	TGCAGTGCTAGAATCGGGGTCGGCAATCAGCCCCAGCATTTT
14	TRBV29-1	.	.	TRBJ1-3	CSVFRTGSGNTIYF	TGCAGCGTTTTTCGGACGGGCTCTGGAAACACCATATATTTT
17	TRBV4-2	.	.	TRBJ2-2	CASSQENPGTYTGELFF	TGTGCCAGCAGCCAAGAAAACCCAGGGACTTACACCGGGGAGCTGTTTTTT
14	TRBV6-6	.	TRBD1	TRBJ2-7	CASRPGTDASEQYF	TGTGCCAGCAGACCCGGGACAGACGCCTCCGAGCAGTACTTC
13	TRBV7-8	.	.	TRBJ1-1	CASSDRLVNEAFF	TGTGCCAGCAGCGACCGGCTTGTTAATGAAGCTTTCTTT
15	TRBV9	.	TRBD2	TRBJ2-7	CASSVTSGQTGEQYF	TGTGCCAGCAGCGTGACTAGCGGGCAAACGGGGGAGCAGTACTTC
12	TRBV29-1	.	.	TRBJ2-7	CSLEPFPYEQYF	TGCAGCTTGGAGCCCTTCCCTTACGAGCAGTACTTC
15	TRBV7-3	.	TRBD1	TRBJ1-6	CASSTGQGFGSPLHF	TGTGCCAGCAGCACCGGACAGGGGTTTGGGTCACCCCTCCACTTT
14	TRBV6-5	.	.	TRBJ2-7	CASSYDIWSYEQYF	TGTGCCAGCAGTTACGACATATGGTCCTACGAGCAGTACTTC
13	TRBV25-1	.	.	TRBJ1-6	CASSESGYSPLHF	TGTGCCAGCAGTGAATCGGGCTATTCACCCCTCCACTTT
13	TRBV5-1	many	.	TRBJ1-1	CASSLALGTEAFF	TGCGCCAGCAGCTTGGCCTTAGGCACTGAAGCTTTCTTT
15	TRBV4-1	many	TRBD1	TRBJ2-7	CASSRSGGLRHEQYF	TGCGCCAGCAGCCGCTCAGGGGGCCTTCGCCACGAGCAGTACTTC
16	TRBV19	.	TRBD1	TRBJ1-5	CASSAGDRPSNQPQHF	TGTGCCAGTAGCGCTGGGGACAGGCCCAGCAATCAGCCCCAGCATTTT
16	TRBV9	many	TRBD2	TRBJ2-5	CASSVGSGSGPETQYF	TGTGCCAGCAGCGTGGGTAGCGGGAGCGGACCGGAGACCCAGTACTTC
14	TRBV25-1	.	.	TRBJ2-6	CASTGRFGANVLTF	TGTGCCAGTACAGGAAGGTTTGGGGCCAACGTCCTGACTTTC
16	TRBV10-3	many	.	TRBJ1-4	CAISESSGSLNEKLFF	TGTGCCATCAGTGAGTCGAGCGGGAGTCTTAATGAAAAACTGTTTTTT
13	TRBV20-1	many	.	TRBJ2-2	CSGGTGNTGELFF	TGCAGTGGAGGAACCGGGAACACCGGGGAGCTGTTTTTT
16	TRBV20-1	many	.	TRBJ1-2	CSARPRDTSGDDGYTF	TGCAGTGCTAGACCCCGGGACACTTCCGGGGACGATGGCTACACCTTC
17	TRBV19	.	.	TRBJ1-2	CASRQRPQPGHRYGYTF	TGTGCCAGCAGACAGAGGCCCCAACCGGGACATCGCTATGGCTACACCTTC
14	TRBV19	.	.	TRBJ1-2	CATRTGTPNYGYTF	TGTGCCACCCGAACCGGGACACCGAACTATGGCTACACCTTC
15	TRBV6-1	many	.	TRBJ1-4	CASTSGGATNEKLFF	TGTGCCAGCACCAGCGGAGGAGCAACTAATGAAAAACTGTTTTTT